Below, 24 T cell receptor beta chains from the same sample are listed, as sequenced in a study of T cells in Graves' hyperthyroidism and ophthalmopathy. The source material, RNA transcripts, was used to amplify TCR beta CDR3 regions. First-round RT-PCR with HTBI primers amplified the TCR CDR3 region. TCRdb re-called the multiplex PCR reads through MiXCR, storing one row per CDR3 protein. The sample includes 350,000 or so distinct CDR3 sequences, over 15% of them seen just once. The specimen was blood. The receptors derive from a woman aged 40 to 55 with Graves' ophthalmopathy.

This clonotype was picked up many times. V gene TRBV12-3 or TRBV12-4 combines with J gene TRBJ1-1; 7 bases align to TRBD1. This CDR3 is built from 13 residues. V shed 6 bases and J 4 bases; nucleotides not matched to a gene: 5. The CDR3 region is CASRQGSGTEAFF. CDR3 in DNA: TGTGCCAGCAGACAGGGGTCCGGCACTGAAGCTTTCTTT.

This sequence joins TRBV6-1 and TRBJ2-7, with TRBD1 matching 7 bases. The CDR3 loop spans 15 amino acids. The J segment lost 3 bases and the V segment lost 7 bases, leaving 12 bases of the junction unmatched. CDR1 is MNHNS, CDR2 SASEGT, per germline. The CDR3 is CASNPRDSSVYEQYF. The CDR3 coding sequence is TGTGCCAGCAATCCCCGGGACAGCTCAGTCTACGAGCAGTACTTC.

With respect to this clonotype: The junction differs from germline at one of its ends, possibly a read error. The chain joins TRBV30 to TRBJ1-2; 9 nucleotides match TRBD1. The germline CDR1 and CDR2 sequences are GTSNPN and SVGIG (reference sequence). This CDR3 is built from 12 residues. The CDR3 loop reads CAWSRGQGPPFF. For the CDR3, the DNA is TGTGCCTGGAGCCGTGGACAGGGGCCCCCTTTCTTC.

This clonotype has at least ten counts. The V gene is TRBV9, the J gene TRBJ2-5; D is possibly TRBD1 (6 bases). V lost 3 bases and J 2 bases, leaving 11 bases between the germline ends. CDR1 SGDLS and CDR2 YYNGEE come from the germline V gene. This CDR3 has 14 amino acids. CDR3 residues: CASSARGRQETQYF. The CDR3 DNA reads as TGTGCCAGCAGCGCCAGGGGTAGACAAGAGACCCAGTACTTC.

This clonotype has a count of ten or more. The V and J genes are TRBV20-1 and TRBJ2-7; D uncertain. CDR3 length: 11 residues. The V end was cut by 6 bases, the J end by 5 bases, with 11 bases between. Germline assignment: CDR1 DFQATT and CDR2 SNEGSKA (reference sequence). The CDR3 here is CSAPRADEQYF. CDR3 DNA: TGCAGTGCCCCCCGGGCCGACGAGCAGTACTTC.

The sample holds many counts of this clonotype. The chain links TRBV30 to TRBJ1-1; D remains ambiguous. The CDR3 totals 14 residues. V gave up 4 bases and J gave up 1 base, with 13 bases separating them. Germline V gives CDR1 GTSNPN, CDR2 SVGIG (reference sequence). The chain's CDR3 is CAWIRWAPNTEAFF. The CDR3 DNA reads TGTGCCTGGATCCGTTGGGCCCCGAACACTGAAGCTTTCTTT.

This clonotype showed up many times. This sequence joins TRBV6-2 or TRBV6-3 and TRBJ2-2; D unclear. Trimming cost V 3 bases and J 0 bases, with 14 bases left between them. Germline values: CDR1 MNHEY, CDR2 SVGEGT. The CDR3 has 17 residues. The CDR3 DNA reads as TGTGCCAGCAGTTATGAGGTTGGCACAACGAACACCGGGGAGCTGTTTTTT. Its translation: CASSYEVGTTNTGELFF.

Concerning this clonotype itself: This may be a read error: a much more frequent sequence differs by one nucleotide. V and J are TRBV5-1 and TRBJ2-7, with 10 bases that match TRBD2. The V gene's germline CDR1 is SGHRS and CDR2 YFSETQ. CDR3 size: 16 residues. The CDR3 protein is CASSLVVSGRLYGQYF. CDR3 coding DNA: TGCGCCAGCAGCTTGGTTGTTAGCGGGAGGTTATACGGGCAGTACTTC.

The table lists this clonotype with a few counts. The chain has TRBV4-1 and TRBJ1-1; a weak D match, TRBD1 (5 bases). Looked up from germline, CDR1 is MGHRA and CDR2 is YSYEKL. The CDR3 extends over 17 amino acids. V was pared by 1 base and J by 0 bases, with 15 bases between. The CDR3 DNA sequence: TGCGCCAGCAGCCAAGTTGGCAGGGCTGGGGTGAACACTGAAGCTTTCTTT. Its protein product is CASSQVGRAGVNTEAFF.

This clonotype was recorded many times. The chain has TRBV10-3 and TRBJ1-1, with TRBD1 as a possible D gene (6 bases). V was shortened by 4 bases and J by 1 base, with 10 bases between the two germline ends. The CDR3 has 14 amino acids. Germline V gives CDR1 ENHRY, CDR2 SYGVKD. CDR3 bases: TGTGCCATCAGTGGGGGGGGCCAGAACACTGAAGCTTTCTTT. Translated: CAISGGGQNTEAFF.

The CDR3 bases are TGTGCCAGCAGCTTGGTGGGGGAGCAGGGCGGGGAGCTGTTTTTT. Translating it yields CASSLVGEQGGELFF. V and J are TRBV7-3 and TRBJ2-2; either TRBD1 or TRBD2 may supply D (5 bases each). Germline V CDR1 and CDR2: SGHTA, FQGTGA. The CDR3 totals 15 residues. With 3 bases removed from V and 7 bases from J, the gap between germline ends came to 15 bases.

Ten or more counts support this clonotype. The V and J genes are TRBV2 and TRBJ1-4; D might be TRBD1 (5 bases). Germline V gene data show CDR1 as SNHLY and CDR2 as FYNNEI. V was pared by 6 bases and J by 0 bases, with 8 bases between. This CDR3 is 14 amino acids long. The CDR3 region has the DNA TGTGCCAGCAGAATGGGACCAACTAATGAAAAACTGTTTTTT. Translated: CASRMGPTNEKLFF.

This clonotype was recorded at least ten times. The chain couples TRBV28 to TRBJ2-7; weak D call: TRBD1 (6 bases). There are 14 residues in the CDR3. Germline V lookup: CDR1 MDHEN, CDR2 SYDVKM. V was shortened by 6 bases and J by 2 bases, with 14 bases between the two germline ends. CDR3 region: CASSRPRQAYEQYF. CDR3 bases: TGTGCCAGCAGCCGACCGCGACAGGCCTACGAGCAGTACTTC.

This clonotype showed up many times. The rearrangement uses TRBV12-3 or TRBV12-4 and TRBJ1-2, with 8 bases that match TRBD1. V was clipped by 5 bases and J by 8 bases; unmatched bases: 16. CDR3 length equals 16 residues. The CDR3 coding sequence is TGTGCCAGCAGTCCAAGGACAGGGTTCTTCTCTTGGGGCTACACCTTC. Protein product: CASSPRTGFFSWGYTF.

The chain links TRBV6-1 to TRBJ1-5; D is uncertain. Germline CDR1 and CDR2: MNHNS and SASEGT. CDR3 length equals 13 residues. The ends were cut back, 8 bases at V and 4 bases at J, with 12 bases in the middle. In DNA form, the CDR3 reads TGTGCCAGCTGCCCCGCCAGAAATCAGCCCCAGCATTTT. It translates to CASCPARNQPQHF.

This clonotype has a count of ten or more. The rearrangement links TRBV6-5 to TRBJ1-1; D is undetermined. The V end was cut by 4 bases, the J end by 0 bases, with 15 bases between. CDR1 is MNHEY and CDR2 is SVGAGI in the germline V gene. The CDR3 covers 16 residues. CDR3 in amino acids: CASSWYQGGMNTEAFF. The CDR3 region has the DNA TGTGCCAGCAGTTGGTACCAAGGAGGGATGAACACTGAAGCTTTCTTT.

This clonotype was recorded at least ten times. Since the CDR3 does not end with the conserved phenylalanine or tryptophan, this likely comes from a read error. The chain uses TRBV20-1 and TRBJ1-5; D may be TRBD1 (6 bases). Trimming removed 6 bases at V and 4 bases at J, with 13 bases between. Germline lookup yields CDR1 DFQATT and CDR2 SNEGSKA (reference sequence). The CDR3 is 13 residues long. The DNA of the CDR3 is TGCAGTGCCGAACAGGGCTATAATCAGCCCCAGCATCTT. Residues: CSAEQGYNQPQHL.

This clonotype was seen repeatedly, ten times or more. J is TRBJ2-2 and V is TRBV12-3 or TRBV12-4; D is undetermined. The CDR3 is 12 amino acids. V dropped 6 bases and J dropped 7 bases, with 9 bases sitting between them. CDR3 sequence: CASSPTFGELFF. CDR3 coding DNA: TGTGCCAGCAGCCCAACCTTCGGGGAGCTGTTTTTT.

Ten or more counts support this clonotype. The V and J genes are TRBV27 and TRBJ2-7, with D maybe TRBD2 (5 bases). Looked up from germline, CDR1 is MNHEY and CDR2 is SMNVEV (reference sequence). The CDR3 loop spans 15 amino acids. The V end lost 6 bases, the J end lost 3 bases, and 18 bases lay between the germline ends. This chain's CDR3 is CASRYKGSFVYEQYF. The DNA of the CDR3 is TGTGCCAGCAGGTATAAAGGGAGCTTCGTCTACGAGCAGTACTTC.

This clonotype was found many times. J is TRBJ2-7 and V is TRBV6-1; 8 positions match TRBD2. CDR1 and CDR2 (germline): MNHNS, SASEGT. This CDR3 region has 15 residues. The ends lost 8 bases at V and 2 bases at J; junction bases unmatched: 11. The CDR3 nucleotides read TGTGCCAGCGGAGACCCAGGTAGCGGGACCTACGAGCAGTACTTC. Translation gives CASGDPGSGTYEQYF.

V and J are TRBV28 and TRBJ1-2; D uncertain. V dropped 5 bases and J dropped 7 bases, with 17 bases sitting between them. Germline V CDR1 and CDR2: MDHEN, SYDVKM. The CDR3 runs 14 residues. CDR3 protein: CASSVPGSKSGYTF. Here the CDR3 DNA reads TGTGCCAGCAGTGTGCCCGGGAGTAAGTCTGGCTACACCTTC.

This clonotype has at least ten counts. V usage is TRBV6-1 and J usage is TRBJ1-5; D perhaps matches TRBD1 (6 bases). The ends were cut back, 5 bases at V and 9 bases at J, with 14 bases in the middle. From germline, CDR1 is MNHNS and CDR2 SASEGT. This CDR3 region has 13 residues. CDR3 protein: CASSQQGLGPQHF. The CDR3 bases are TGTGCCAGCAGTCAACAGGGTCTGGGGCCCCAGCATTTT.

The chain has TRBV27 and TRBJ2-2, with TRBD2 matching over 7 bases. Looked up from germline, CDR1 is MNHEY and CDR2 is SMNVEV (reference sequence). CDR3 size: 15 residues. Losses at the gene ends were 7 bases for V and 7 bases for J; bases not matched to a gene: 12. The CDR3 here is CASTWGGRAIGELFF. For the CDR3, the DNA is TGTGCCAGCACCTGGGGAGGGAGGGCCATCGGGGAGCTGTTTTTT.

This clonotype was detected many times. The chain employs TRBV19 and TRBJ1-1, with a weak D call TRBD1 (6 bases). The V and J ends lost 5 bases and 7 bases respectively, with 20 bases between them. Germline lookup yields CDR1 LNHDA and CDR2 SQIVND (reference sequence). The CDR3 runs to 15 residues. The CDR3 loop is CASSFRPTGSSEAFF. In DNA form, the CDR3 reads TGTGCCAGTAGTTTTCGGCCCACAGGGTCCAGTGAAGCTTTCTTT.